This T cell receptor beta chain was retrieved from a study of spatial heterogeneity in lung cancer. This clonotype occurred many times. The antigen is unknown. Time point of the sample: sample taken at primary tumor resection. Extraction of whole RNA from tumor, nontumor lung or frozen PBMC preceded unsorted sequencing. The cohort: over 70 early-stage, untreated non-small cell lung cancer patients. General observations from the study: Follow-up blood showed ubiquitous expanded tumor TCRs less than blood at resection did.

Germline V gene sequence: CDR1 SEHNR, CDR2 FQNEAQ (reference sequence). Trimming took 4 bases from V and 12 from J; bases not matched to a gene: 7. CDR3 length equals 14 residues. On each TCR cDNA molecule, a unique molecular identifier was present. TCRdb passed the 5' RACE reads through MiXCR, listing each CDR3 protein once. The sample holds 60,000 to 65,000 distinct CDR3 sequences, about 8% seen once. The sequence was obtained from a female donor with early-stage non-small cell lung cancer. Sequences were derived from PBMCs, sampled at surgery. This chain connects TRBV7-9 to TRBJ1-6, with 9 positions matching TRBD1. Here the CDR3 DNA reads TGTGCCAGCAGCTCCGGGGACAGGGCAGAACCCCTCCACTTT. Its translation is CASSSGDRAEPLHF.